A single sample gave rise to the 22 T cell receptor beta chains below, sequenced in a study of blood T cell repertoires in COVID-19. Assay used: immunoSEQ multiplex PCR; TCRdb lists only in-frame clones, some missing. This table has around 67,000 clones, roughly 80% appearing once. The specimen sequenced was peripheral blood. The receptors derive from a man at least 80 years old with active COVID-19.

V gene TRBV18 combines with J gene TRBJ1-1, with D uncertain. The CDR3 loop spans 12 amino acids. Between the trimmed V and J ends, which lost 4 bases and 1 base, there was a span of 4 bases. Germline V CDR1 and CDR2: KGHSH, LQKENI. The CDR3 DNA sequence: TGTGCCAGCTCACTCCAGAACACTGAAGCTTTCTTT. It translates to CASSLQNTEAFF.

CDR3 nucleotides: TGTGCCAGTAGTCCCCGGGGGGGCTTGGAGACCCAGTACTTC. Translating gives CASSPRGGLETQYF. The chain joins TRBV19 to TRBJ2-5, with TRBD2 identical over 8 bases. Germline V gene lookup returns CDR1 LNHDA and CDR2 SQIVND (reference sequence). This CDR3 region has 14 residues. Losses at the gene ends were 5 bases for V and 5 bases for J; bases not matched to a gene: 7.

The table lists this clone with a count of one. The chain links TRBV19 to TRBJ1-2, with D tentatively TRBD1 (6 bases). The V and J ends lost 5 bases and 2 bases respectively, with 18 bases between them. This CDR3 is built from 16 residues. CDR1 and CDR2 from the germline V gene are LNHDA and SQIVND (reference sequence). The CDR3 sequence: CASSLDGTPINYGYTF. The CDR3 bases are TGTGCCAGTAGTCTTGACGGGACACCAATAAACTATGGCTACACCTTC.

The chain uses TRBV3-1 (or the pseudogene TRBV3-2) and TRBJ2-1; 11 positions match TRBD2. With 4 bases clipped from V and 8 bases from J, the junction kept 10 bases outside the gene matches. CDR1 is LGHDT, CDR2 YNNKEL, per germline (reference sequence). The CDR3 covers 16 residues. CDR3 sequence: CASSPSCSGRAHEQFF. CDR3 coding DNA: TGTGCCAGCAGCCCAAGTTGTAGCGGGAGGGCGCATGAGCAGTTCTTC.

The V gene is TRBV27, the J gene TRBJ2-2; TRBD2 matches 10 bases. V was clipped by 6 bases and J by 4 bases; unmatched bases: 11. This CDR3 has 17 amino acids. From germline, CDR1 is MNHEY and CDR2 SMNVEV (reference sequence). The CDR3 loop is CASSPSSGRVRTGELFF. CDR3 coding DNA: TGTGCCAGCAGCCCCTCAAGCGGGAGGGTTCGCACCGGGGAGCTGTTTTTT.

V is TRBV28 and J is TRBJ1-2, with TRBD1 identical over 8 bases. With V trimmed by 5 bases and J by 2 bases, 7 bases remained unmatched. CDR3 size: 15 residues. Germline CDR1 MDHEN, CDR2 SYDVKM. CDR3 DNA sequence: TGTGCCAGCAGTCGTACAGGGGGGCAAAACTATGGCTACACCTTC. This gives the protein CASSRTGGQNYGYTF.

This clone was picked up one time. The chain couples TRBV6-2 or TRBV6-3 to TRBJ2-5, with 8 bases aligning to TRBD2. The CDR3 contains 15 residues. Germline V gene lookup returns CDR1 MNHEY and CDR2 SVGEGT. Trimming at V came to 6 bases and at J to 1 base, leaving 7 bases not matched to a gene. This CDR3 is CASSLLAGSQETQYF. The CDR3 DNA reads TGTGCCAGCAGCCTCCTAGCGGGCTCCCAAGAGACCCAGTACTTC.

This sequence joins TRBV5-4 and TRBJ2-1; 12 positions match TRBD2. Per germline, CDR1 SGHNT and CDR2 YYREEE (reference sequence). The trim removed 1 base at V and 8 bases at J, leaving 4 bases unmatched. The CDR3 extends over 15 amino acids. The CDR3 coding sequence is TGTGCCAGCAGCTTGACTAGCGGGGGGCTGGATGAGCAGTTCTTC. This sequence encodes CASSLTSGGLDEQFF.

The V gene is TRBV7-3, the J gene TRBJ2-7; TRBD1 is a possible D gene (6 bases). V was cut by 0 bases and J by 4 bases, with 10 bases left in between. The V gene's germline CDR1 is SGHTA and CDR2 FQGTGA. This CDR3 comprises 14 residues. The CDR3 loop is CASSLTPGVYEQYF. The DNA for the CDR3 is TGTGCCAGCAGCTTAACCCCAGGGGTTTACGAGCAGTACTTC.

The gene calls are TRBV28 and TRBJ2-7; 7 bases are shared with TRBD1. Per the germline V gene, CDR1 is MDHEN and CDR2 is SYDVKM. The CDR3 loop spans 13 amino acids. Trimming removed 6 bases from V and 7 bases from J; junction bases left unmatched: 9. CDR3 DNA sequence: TGTGCCAGCAGAGAGACAGGGTCGGAAGAGCAGTACTTC. Translated: CASRETGSEEQYF.

The chain couples TRBV7-2 to TRBJ2-5, with D perhaps given as TRBD1 or TRBD2 (6 bases each). The CDR3 is made up of 15 amino acids. Germline CDR1 is SGHTA and CDR2 is FQGNSA. The V gene lost 5 bases and the J gene lost 2 bases, with 15 bases spanning the gap. In DNA form, the CDR3 reads TGTGCCAGCAGCCTAGGAGGGGGTGGGCAAGAGACCCAGTACTTC. Translated, it gives CASSLGGGGQETQYF.

This clone was counted a few times. This chain joins TRBV6-6 and TRBJ2-4; tentative D call: TRBD1 (6 bases). Between the trimmed V and J ends, which lost 7 bases and 0 bases, there was a span of 13 bases. Germline-derived CDR1 and CDR2 are MNHNY and SVGAGI (reference sequence). The CDR3 length is 15 residues. As DNA, the CDR3 is TGTGCCAGCACAAACAGACAGGTAGCCAAAAACATTCAGTACTTC. This sequence encodes CASTNRQVAKNIQYF.

This chain joins TRBV9 and TRBJ2-2; 10 positions match TRBD2. Trimming removed 3 bases from V and 6 bases from J; junction bases left unmatched: 2. The CDR3 length is 14 residues. In germline, CDR1 is SGDLS, CDR2 YYNGEE. The DNA of the CDR3 is TGTGCCAGCAGCGCTCTAGCGGGGGCCGGGGAGCTGTTTTTT. It specifies CASSALAGAGELFF.

V gene TRBV7-9 combines with J gene TRBJ1-1, with 9 bases identical to TRBD1. The CDR3 consists of 15 residues. Per germline, CDR1 SEHNR and CDR2 FQNEAQ (reference sequence). J was trimmed by 5 bases and V by 5 bases; bases with no gene match: 9. Written as DNA, the CDR3 is TGTGCCAGCAGCCGATGGACCGGACAGGGGACTGAAGCTTTCTTT. Encoded protein: CASSRWTGQGTEAFF.

The chain employs TRBV5-8 and TRBJ2-3, with D perhaps matching TRBD2 (5 bases). The CDR3 is 13 amino acids. Trimming removed 6 bases from V and 0 bases from J, with 8 bases in between. The germline CDR1 and CDR2 sequences are SGHTS and YDEGEE. The CDR3 sequence is CASNGGSTDTQYF. CDR3 bases: TGTGCCAGCAACGGAGGCAGCACAGATACGCAGTATTTT. The full variable domain, completed using reference TRBV5-8 and TRBJ2-3, is EAGVTQSPTHLIKTRGQQATLRCSPISGHTSVYWYQQALGLGLQFLLWYDEGEERNRGNFPPRFSGRQFPNYSSELNVNALELEDSALYLCASNGGSTDTQYFGPGTRLTVL.

The chain is built from TRBV6-5 and TRBJ2-4; unclear D gene. The germline gives CDR1 MNHEY, CDR2 SVGAGI. This CDR3 spans 14 amino acids. Deletions cut 6 bases from V and 6 bases from J, with 15 bases between. The CDR3 sequence: CASRGGQQLNIQYF. The CDR3 coding sequence is TGTGCCAGCAGGGGTGGGCAGCAATTAAACATTCAGTACTTC.

This clone was found a few times. This sequence joins TRBV12-3 or TRBV12-4 and TRBJ1-1; possible D gene TRBD1, 6 bases. Trimming shortened V by 2 bases and J by 11 bases, and 15 bases separated the two germline ends. This CDR3 is 13 amino acids long. CDR3 DNA: TGTGCCAGCAGTTTACGTCCCCCAGGGGACGCTTTCTTT. It yields the protein CASSLRPPGDAFF.

This sequence joins TRBV7-2 and TRBJ2-5; 14 bases are a match to TRBD2. The CDR3 covers 18 residues. From germline, CDR1 is SGHTA and CDR2 FQGNSA. The trim removed 1 base at V and 4 bases at J, leaving 8 bases unmatched. The CDR3 spells CASSLERTSGGLGETQYF. DNA for the CDR3: TGTGCCAGCAGCTTAGAACGGACTAGCGGGGGGCTCGGAGAGACCCAGTACTTC.

The chain is built from TRBV4-3 and TRBJ1-2; no definite D call. Trimming shortened V by 0 bases and J by 3 bases, and 14 bases separated the two germline ends. This CDR3 spans 16 amino acids. Per the germline V gene, CDR1 is LGHNA and CDR2 is YSLEER. The CDR3 DNA is TGCGCCAGCAGCCAAGATATTCCAGTTTATGACTATGGCTACACCTTC. This encodes CASSQDIPVYDYGYTF.

V and J are TRBV3-1 (or the pseudogene TRBV3-2) and TRBJ1-1; no reliable D call. This CDR3 region has 14 residues. Germline V gives CDR1 LGHDT, CDR2 YNNKEL (reference sequence). Trimming cost V 1 base and J 1 base, with 7 bases left between them. The CDR3 bases are TGTGCCAGCAGCCAAGGTGCAGAGAACACTGAAGCTTTCTTT. Amino acids: CASSQGAENTEAFF.

The gene calls are TRBV4-1 and TRBJ1-3; possibly TRBD1 for D (5 bases). CDR1 is MGHRA and CDR2 is YSYEKL in the germline V gene. The V and J ends lost 4 bases and 3 bases respectively, with 16 bases between them. The CDR3 is made up of 16 amino acids. In nucleotides, the CDR3 is TGCGCCAGCAGCCCCGCACGGCCAGGGTATGGAAACACCATATATTTT. Its translation: CASSPARPGYGNTIYF.

This rearrangement joins TRBV18 to TRBJ1-3; a weak D match, TRBD1 (5 bases). V lost 3 bases and J lost 3, with 9 bases in between. The CDR3 length is 14 residues. From germline, CDR1 is KGHSH and CDR2 LQKENI. The CDR3, as DNA: TGTGCCAGCTCACCCCAGGGAAATGGAAACACCATATATTTT. Translating gives CASSPQGNGNTIYF.